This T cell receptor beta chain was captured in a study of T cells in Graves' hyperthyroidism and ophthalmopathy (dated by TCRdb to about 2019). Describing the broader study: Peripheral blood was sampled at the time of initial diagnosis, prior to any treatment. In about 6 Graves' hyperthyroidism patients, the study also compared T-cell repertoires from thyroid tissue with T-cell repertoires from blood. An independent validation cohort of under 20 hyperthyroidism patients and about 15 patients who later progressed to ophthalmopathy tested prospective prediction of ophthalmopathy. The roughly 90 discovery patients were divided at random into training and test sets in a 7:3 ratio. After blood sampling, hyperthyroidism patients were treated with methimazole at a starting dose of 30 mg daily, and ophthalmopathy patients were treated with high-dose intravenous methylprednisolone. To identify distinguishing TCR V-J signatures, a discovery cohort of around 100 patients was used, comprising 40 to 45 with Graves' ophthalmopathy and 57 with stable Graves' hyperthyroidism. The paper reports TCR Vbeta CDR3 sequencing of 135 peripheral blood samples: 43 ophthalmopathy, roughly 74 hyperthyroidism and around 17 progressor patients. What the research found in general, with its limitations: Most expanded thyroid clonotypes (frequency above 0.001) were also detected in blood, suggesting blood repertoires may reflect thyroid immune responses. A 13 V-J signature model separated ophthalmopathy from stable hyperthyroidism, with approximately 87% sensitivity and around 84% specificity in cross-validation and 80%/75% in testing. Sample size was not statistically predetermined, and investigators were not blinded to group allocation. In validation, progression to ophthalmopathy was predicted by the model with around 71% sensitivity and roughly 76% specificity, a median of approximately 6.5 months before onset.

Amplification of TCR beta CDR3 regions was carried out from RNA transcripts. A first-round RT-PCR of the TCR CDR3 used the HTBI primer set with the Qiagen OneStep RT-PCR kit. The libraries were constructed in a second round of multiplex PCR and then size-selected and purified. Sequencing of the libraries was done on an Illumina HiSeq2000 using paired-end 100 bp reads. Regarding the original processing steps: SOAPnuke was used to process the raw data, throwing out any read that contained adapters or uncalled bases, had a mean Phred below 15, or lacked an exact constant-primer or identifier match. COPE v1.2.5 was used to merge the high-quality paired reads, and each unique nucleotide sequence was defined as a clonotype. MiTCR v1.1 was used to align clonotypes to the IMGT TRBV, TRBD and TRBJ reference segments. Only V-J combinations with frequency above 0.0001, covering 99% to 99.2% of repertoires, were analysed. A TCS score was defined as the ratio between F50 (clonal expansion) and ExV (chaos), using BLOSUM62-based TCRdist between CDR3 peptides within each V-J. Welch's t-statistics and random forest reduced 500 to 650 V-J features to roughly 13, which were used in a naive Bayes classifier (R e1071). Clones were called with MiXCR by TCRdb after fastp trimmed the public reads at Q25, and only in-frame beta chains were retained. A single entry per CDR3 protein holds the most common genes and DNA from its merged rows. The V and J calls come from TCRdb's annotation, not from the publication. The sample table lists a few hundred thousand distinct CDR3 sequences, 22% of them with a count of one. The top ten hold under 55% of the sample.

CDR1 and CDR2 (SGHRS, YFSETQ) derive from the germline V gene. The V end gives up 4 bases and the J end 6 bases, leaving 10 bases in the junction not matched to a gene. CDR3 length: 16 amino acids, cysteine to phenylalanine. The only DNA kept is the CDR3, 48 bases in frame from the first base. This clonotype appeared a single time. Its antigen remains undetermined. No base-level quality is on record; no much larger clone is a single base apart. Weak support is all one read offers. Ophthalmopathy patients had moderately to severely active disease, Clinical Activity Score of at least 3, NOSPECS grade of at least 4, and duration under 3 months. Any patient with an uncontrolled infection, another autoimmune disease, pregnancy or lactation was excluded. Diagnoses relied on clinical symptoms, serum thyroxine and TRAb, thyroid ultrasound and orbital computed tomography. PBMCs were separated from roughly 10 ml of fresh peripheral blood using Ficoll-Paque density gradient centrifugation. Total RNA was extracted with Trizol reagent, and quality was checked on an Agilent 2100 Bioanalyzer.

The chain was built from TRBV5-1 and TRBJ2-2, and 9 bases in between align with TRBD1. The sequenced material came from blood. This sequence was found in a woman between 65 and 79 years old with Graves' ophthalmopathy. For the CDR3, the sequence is CASSVQPGTGSGELFF. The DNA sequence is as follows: TGCGCCAGCAGCGTACAGCCCGGGACAGGGTCCGGGGAGCTGTTTTTT.